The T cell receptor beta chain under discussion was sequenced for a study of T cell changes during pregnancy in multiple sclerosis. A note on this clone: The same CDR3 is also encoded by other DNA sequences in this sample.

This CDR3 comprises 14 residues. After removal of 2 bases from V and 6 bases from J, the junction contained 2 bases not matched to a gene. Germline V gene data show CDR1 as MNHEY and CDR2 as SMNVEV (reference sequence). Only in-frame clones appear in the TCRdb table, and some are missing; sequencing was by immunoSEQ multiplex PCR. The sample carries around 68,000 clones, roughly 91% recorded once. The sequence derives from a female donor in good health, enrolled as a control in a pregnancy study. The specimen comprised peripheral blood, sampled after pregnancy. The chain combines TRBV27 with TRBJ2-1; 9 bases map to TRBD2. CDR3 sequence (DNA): TGTGCCAGCAGTTTAGGGCGGGGGGGCAATGAGCAGTTCTTC. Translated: CASSLGRGGNEQFF.